The 26 T cell receptor beta chains listed next were all sequenced from one sample in a study of blood T cell repertoires in COVID-19. Here immunoSEQ multiplex PCR was the method, and the copy in TCRdb shows in-frame clones only, minus some. Of some 74,000 clones listed, about 80% are singletons. The source material was peripheral blood. Receptor source: a human donor in a cohort sampled during active COVID-19.

The chain carries TRBV18 and TRBJ2-1; D remains ambiguous. Per germline, CDR1 KGHSH and CDR2 LQKENI. This CDR3 contains 16 residues. V was trimmed by 3 bases and J by 0 bases, leaving 12 bases between them. The CDR3: CASSPPGHISYNEQFF. For the CDR3, the DNA is TGTGCCAGCTCACCCCCCGGTCATATCTCCTACAATGAGCAGTTCTTC.

The chain carries TRBV28 and TRBJ1-5; the D gene is possibly TRBD1 (5 bases). V was trimmed by 6 bases and J by 2 bases, leaving 17 bases between them. Germline V gives CDR1 MDHEN, CDR2 SYDVKM. This CDR3 has 16 residues. The chain's CDR3 is CASSVTGTFGNQPQHF. CDR3 nucleotides: TGTGCCAGCAGCGTAACCGGGACTTTCGGCAATCAGCCCCAGCATTTT.

The V call is TRBV19, the J call TRBJ2-7; weak D call: TRBD1 (5 bases). V lost 4 bases to trimming and J lost 3 bases, with 13 bases between them. The CDR3 consists of 14 residues. In germline, CDR1 is LNHDA, CDR2 SQIVND (reference sequence). The CDR3 region has the DNA TGTGCCAGTAGTACGCAGCCAGGGTACTACGAGCAGTACTTC. This sequence encodes CASSTQPGYYEQYF.

A few counts support this clone. J is TRBJ2-3 and V is TRBV9, with 12 bases matching TRBD2. This CDR3 region has 19 residues. In germline, CDR1 is SGDLS, CDR2 YYNGEE. Germline trimming cut 3 bases from V and 2 bases from J; bases unmatched to any gene: 13. CDR3 sequence (DNA): TGTGCCAGCAGCGGTCGAGGGCCTAGCGGGAGGGAGAACACAGATACGCAGTATTTT. This sequence encodes CASSGRGPSGRENTDTQYF. Supplemented by reference TRBV9 and TRBJ2-3, the full variable domain reads DSGVTQTPKHLITATGQRVTLRCSPRSGDLSVYWYQQSLDQGLQFLIQYYNGEERAKGNILERFSAQQFPDLHSELNLSSLELGDSALYFCASSGRGPSGRENTDTQYFGPGTRLTVL.

The V gene is TRBV7-6, the J gene TRBJ2-1; 12 bases are shared with TRBD2. The CDR3 covers 16 residues. V was pared by 5 bases and J by 3 bases, with 5 bases of the junction left unmatched. CDR1 is SGHVS, CDR2 FNYEAQ, per germline. CDR3 DNA sequence: TGTGCCAGCAGCCCGACTAGCGGGGGTCTCTACAATGAGCAGTTCTTC. It yields the protein CASSPTSGGLYNEQFF.

The chain has TRBV7-3 and TRBJ2-1; 9 bases map to TRBD2. Germline CDR1 SGHTA, CDR2 FQGTGA. The CDR3 sequence is 15 residues long. V lost 2 bases, J lost 5 bases, and 4 bases stayed unmatched. The CDR3 is CASSLLAGRHNEQFF. The CDR3 nucleotides read TGTGCCAGCAGCTTACTAGCGGGAAGACACAATGAGCAGTTCTTC.

In this sample, this clone turned up once. The rearrangement uses TRBV27 and TRBJ1-6, with a weak D call TRBD1 (5 bases). Between the trimmed V and J ends, which lost 5 bases and 11 bases, there was a span of 19 bases. The CDR3 contains 15 residues. CDR1 is MNHEY and CDR2 is SMNVEV in the germline V gene (reference sequence). Here the CDR3 reads CASSRTILSRAPLHF. The CDR3 nucleotides are TGTGCCAGCAGTCGGACAATTCTGAGTCGAGCACCCCTCCACTTT.

The chain combines TRBV7-9 with TRBJ2-1, with TRBD2 matching over 7 bases. Germline trimming cut 8 bases from V and 2 bases from J; bases unmatched to any gene: 9. Germline lookup yields CDR1 SEHNR and CDR2 FQNEAQ (reference sequence). The CDR3 runs to 15 residues. The CDR3 protein is CASRPGRATYNEQFF. For the CDR3, the DNA is TGTGCCAGCCGTCCGGGGAGGGCAACCTACAATGAGCAGTTCTTC.

The DNA for the CDR3 is TGTGCCAGCAGCCCGCCCAGGGGGCAAACTGAAGCTTTCTTT. It yields the protein CASSPPRGQTEAFF. The chain is built from TRBV5-5 and TRBJ1-1; TRBD1 matches at 8 bases. Germline V gene lookup returns CDR1 SGHKS and CDR2 YYEKEE (reference sequence). The V and J ends lost 4 bases and 5 bases, in that order; junction bases with no gene match: 7. CDR3 length equals 14 residues. Variable domain in full (rest from reference TRBV5-5 and TRBJ1-1): DAGVTQSPTHLIKTRGQQVTLRCSPISGHKSVSWYQQVLGQGPQFIFQYYEKEERGRGNFPDRFSARQFPNYSSELNVNALLLGDSALYLCASSPPRGQTEAFFGQGTRLTVV.

Written as DNA, the CDR3 is TGTGCTAGTGGTCCCGGACAGGGGGCGTGCTTTACTAATGAAAAACTGTTTTTT. Its protein product is CASGPGQGACFTNEKLFF. This chain joins TRBV12-5 and TRBJ1-4; 11 bases fit TRBD1. The CDR3 length is 18 residues. V lost 5 bases and J lost 2; bases outside the gene matches: 10. CDR1 and CDR2 (germline): LGHNT, FRNRAP.

This clone was seen a single time. V usage is TRBV7-9 and J usage is TRBJ2-1, with 10 bases aligning to TRBD1. Trimming at V came to 3 bases and at J to 8 bases, leaving 4 bases not matched to a gene. The CDR3 has 14 residues. From germline, CDR1 is SEHNR and CDR2 FQNEAQ (reference sequence). Written as DNA, the CDR3 is TGTGCCAGCAGCTTCCGGGACAGGGGCGATGAGCAGTTCTTC. Translated: CASSFRDRGDEQFF.

The chain carries TRBV19 and TRBJ2-5; 8 bases agree with TRBD1. V lost 6 bases, J lost 5 bases, and 8 bases stayed unmatched. The germline V gene encodes CDR1 LNHDA and CDR2 SQIVND (reference sequence). This CDR3 is built from 14 residues. The CDR3 bases are TGTGCCAGTAGCGGAACAGGGGACAGGGAGACCCAGTACTTC. It codes for CASSGTGDRETQYF.

The table lists this clone with a few counts. Other DNA sequences within the sample encode an identical CDR3. The chain uses TRBV5-1 and TRBJ1-5; maybe TRBD1 (6 bases). Trimming took off 1 base at V and 7 bases at J, with 12 bases between the two ends. Germline V gives CDR1 SGHRS, CDR2 YFSETQ. The CDR3 is 14 amino acids. CDR3: CASSLRGGGQPQHF. CDR3 bases: TGCGCCAGCAGCTTGAGGGGAGGGGGGCAGCCCCAGCATTTT.

J is TRBJ1-5 and V is TRBV7-2, with D possibly being TRBD1 (6 bases). The length of the CDR3 is 13 residues. Trimming pared 4 bases from V and 6 bases from J, leaving 10 bases between. Germline CDR1 and CDR2: SGHTA and FQGNSA. The CDR3 DNA reads TGTGCCAGCAGCTCGGACAGTTCTCAGCCCCAGCATTTT. The encoded protein is CASSSDSSQPQHF.

This clone has only one observation. The rearrangement joins TRBV11-2 to TRBJ2-7; a possible D gene is TRBD2 (6 bases). Per germline, CDR1 SGHAT and CDR2 FQNNGV. Trimming cost V 1 base and J 3 bases, with 16 bases left between them. This CDR3 has 16 amino acids. The CDR3 DNA reads TGTGCCAGCAGCTTAGTGTGGAGGGGTAGGAACTACGAGCAGTACTTC. It translates to CASSLVWRGRNYEQYF.

The V call is TRBV11-1, the J call TRBJ1-1, with TRBD1 matching over 9 bases. This CDR3 region has 14 residues. Germline V gives CDR1 SGHAT, CDR2 FQDESV (reference sequence). V was pared by 5 bases and J by 5 bases, with 6 bases of the junction left unmatched. The CDR3 here is CASSAGQGLTEAFF. Written as DNA, the CDR3 is TGTGCCAGCAGCGCAGGACAGGGGTTGACTGAAGCTTTCTTT.

The genes are TRBV7-9 and TRBJ1-1, with D perhaps TRBD1 (5 bases). The germline V gene has CDR1 SEHNR and CDR2 FQNEAQ (reference sequence). V was pared by 6 bases and J by 4 bases, with 15 bases between. This CDR3 contains 14 residues. The CDR3 spells CASRGEGTPTEAFF. In DNA form, the CDR3 reads TGTGCCAGCAGGGGGGAGGGGACTCCCACTGAAGCTTTCTTT.

The chain carries TRBV6-6 and TRBJ2-7; TRBD1 agrees at 7 bases. Germline V gives CDR1 MNHNY, CDR2 SVGAGI (reference sequence). V lost 5 bases to trimming and J lost 0 bases; unmatched junction nucleotides: 4. The CDR3 is made up of 14 amino acids. CDR3 region: CASSHGTASYEQYF. The CDR3 nucleotides are TGTGCCAGCAGTCACGGGACAGCCTCCTACGAGCAGTACTTC.

This clone was counted between two and nine times. The chain has TRBV28 and TRBJ2-7, with 8 bases aligning to TRBD1. CDR3 size: 14 residues. Looked up from germline, CDR1 is MDHEN and CDR2 is SYDVKM. V was clipped by 8 bases and J by 4 bases; unmatched bases: 10. CDR3 sequence: CASLLRQGSYEQYF. DNA of the CDR3: TGTGCCAGCTTATTGAGACAGGGGTCGTACGAGCAGTACTTC.

The rearrangement joins TRBV5-4 to TRBJ2-7; a possible D gene is TRBD1 (5 bases). The CDR3 runs to 15 residues. V was trimmed by 0 bases and J by 2 bases, leaving 12 bases between them. Germline values: CDR1 SGHNT, CDR2 YYREEE (reference sequence). CDR3 amino acids: CASSLGVDTAYEQYF. The CDR3 region has the DNA TGTGCCAGCAGCTTGGGAGTGGACACCGCCTACGAGCAGTACTTC.

The J gene is TRBJ2-1, the V gene TRBV7-9, with no clear D. V was cut by 6 bases and J by 8 bases, with 8 bases left in between. Germline V CDR1 and CDR2: SEHNR, FQNEAQ (reference sequence). The CDR3 covers 11 residues. CDR3 loop: CASSIRDEQFF. CDR3 DNA sequence: TGTGCCAGCAGTATTCGGGATGAGCAGTTCTTC.

V usage is TRBV5-1 and J usage is TRBJ1-4; 9 bases match TRBD1. There are 16 residues in the CDR3. V gave up 7 bases and J gave up 6 bases; unmatched junction bases: 13. The V gene's germline CDR1 is SGHRS and CDR2 YFSETQ. CDR3 coding DNA: TGCGCCAGCTATGATCACCCGGGACAGGGACATGAAAAACTGTTTTTT. Translated: CASYDHPGQGHEKLFF.

In this sample, this clone turned up many times. The CDR3, as DNA: TGTGCCAGCAGTTATTCTTCCCGGGAGGGCTACACCTTC. This encodes CASSYSSREGYTF. J is TRBJ1-2 and V is TRBV27; D uncertain. The V and J ends lost 4 bases and 8 bases respectively, with 14 bases between them. Germline V CDR1 and CDR2: MNHEY, SMNVEV (reference sequence). This CDR3 spans 13 amino acids.

The chain uses TRBV29-1 and TRBJ2-3, with TRBD2 as a possible D gene (5 bases). V dropped 1 base and J dropped 5 bases, with 10 bases sitting between them. The CDR3 is made up of 13 amino acids. Germline CDR1 and CDR2: SQVTM and ANQGSEA. The CDR3 region is CSVEGLAIDTQYF. CDR3 nucleotides: TGCAGCGTTGAAGGGTTAGCGATAGATACGCAGTATTTT.

This rearrangement joins TRBV6-2 or TRBV6-3 to TRBJ1-3; perhaps TRBD1 as D (6 bases). This CDR3 has 18 residues. Germline CDR1 and CDR2: MNHEY and SVGEGT. Between the trimmed V and J ends, which lost 1 base and 0 bases, there was a span of 16 bases. Here the CDR3 DNA reads TGTGCCAGCAGTTACTTATTCGGACAGCGAAGCTCTGGAAACACCATATATTTT. It yields the protein CASSYLFGQRSSGNTIYF.

The CDR3 here is CASSPNTDTQYF. Here the CDR3 DNA reads TGCGCCAGCAGCCCCAACACAGATACGCAGTATTTT. This rearrangement joins TRBV5-1 to TRBJ2-3; D unresolved. Trimming stripped 4 bases from V and 2 bases from J, with 5 bases between. Per germline, CDR1 SGHRS and CDR2 YFSETQ. The length of the CDR3 is 12 residues. The full variable domain, completed using reference TRBV5-1 and TRBJ2-3, is KAGVTQTPRYLIKTRGQQVTLSCSPISGHRSVSWYQQTPGQGLQFLFEYFSETQRNKGNFPGRFSGRQFSNSRSEMNVSTLELGDSALYLCASSPNTDTQYFGPGTRLTVL.